Below, one T cell receptor (beta chain) is given with its context. CDR1 is SGHDT, CDR2 YYEEEE, per germline. V was trimmed by 2 bases and J by 6 bases, leaving 19 bases between them. The CDR3 has 16 amino acids. This specimen comes from a study of T cells after yellow fever vaccination. TCRdb re-analysed the 5' RACE reads in MiXCR, keeping a single row per CDR3 protein. The table has around 250,000 distinct CDR3 sequences, about 7.1% seen once. The sample in question was CD4+ T cells sorted from PBMCs, obtained 15 days after the yellow fever booster vaccination. The chain uses TRBV5-6 and TRBJ2-3; perhaps TRBD1 as D (6 bases). This TCR was sampled from a young man who received the YFV17D yellow fever vaccine. The CDR3 sequence: CASSFGRSWGPDTQYF. CDR3 DNA sequence: TGTGCCAGCAGCTTTGGAAGGTCTTGGGGGCCCGATACGCAGTATTTT.